The entry that follows covers one T cell receptor beta chain sequence. Original analysis: Estimation of nucleated cell counts relied on the amplification of reference gene primers. Sequenced by immunoSEQ multiplex PCR; TCRdb stores in-frame clones only, minus some. V, J and clone size are taken as reported in that table, and D and trimming were inferred from the DNA itself. Of some 120,000 clones in the sample, approximately 88% were seen once. CDR3 size: 18 residues. Trimming stripped 3 bases from V and 3 bases from J, with 22 bases between. CDR1 SGHVS and CDR2 FQNEAQ come from the germline V gene. This entry comes from a study of blood T cell repertoires in COVID-19. The wider study: Samples of COVID-19 (acute and convalescent) were obtained from the United States, Italy and Spain. T cells, B-cell-depleted T cells, or PBMCs provided the cDNA or gDNA that served as material.

The chain joins TRBV7-8 to TRBJ2-3; tentatively, D is TRBD2 (6 bases). Sequences were obtained from peripheral blood. This clonotype was obtained from a man aged 45-65 years with acute or convalescent COVID-19. The CDR3 sequence is CASSFALSGEVRTDTQYF. The CDR3 DNA reads TGTGCCAGCAGCTTCGCTCTTTCGGGGGAGGTTCGGACAGATACGCAGTATTTT.